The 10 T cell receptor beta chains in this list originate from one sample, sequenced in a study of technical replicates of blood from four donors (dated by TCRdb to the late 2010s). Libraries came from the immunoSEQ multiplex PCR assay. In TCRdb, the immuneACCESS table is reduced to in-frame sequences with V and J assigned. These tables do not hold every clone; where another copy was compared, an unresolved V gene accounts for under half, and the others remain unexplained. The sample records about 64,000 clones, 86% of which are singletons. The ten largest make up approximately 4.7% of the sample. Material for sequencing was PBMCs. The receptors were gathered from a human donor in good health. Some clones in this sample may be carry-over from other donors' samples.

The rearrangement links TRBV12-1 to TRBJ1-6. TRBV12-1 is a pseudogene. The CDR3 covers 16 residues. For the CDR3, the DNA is TGTGCCAGCAGCGGGGGACTGAGCTCCTATAATTCACCCCTCCACTTT. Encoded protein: CASSGGLSSYNSPLHF.

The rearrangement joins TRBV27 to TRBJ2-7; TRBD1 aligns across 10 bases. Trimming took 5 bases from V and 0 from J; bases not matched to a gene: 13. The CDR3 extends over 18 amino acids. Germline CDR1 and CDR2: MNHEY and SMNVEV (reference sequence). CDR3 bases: TGTGCCAGCAGTGACCGGGACAGGGGCGAGACGAGCTCCTACGAGCAGTACTTC. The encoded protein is CASSDRDRGETSSYEQYF.

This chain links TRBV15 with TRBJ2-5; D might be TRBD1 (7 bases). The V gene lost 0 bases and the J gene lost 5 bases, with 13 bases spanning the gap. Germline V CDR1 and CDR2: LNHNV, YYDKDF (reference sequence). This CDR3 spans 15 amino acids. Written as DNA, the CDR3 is TGTGCCACCAGCAGAGATGGCAGGGGGGACGAGACCCAGTACTTC. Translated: CATSRDGRGDETQYF.

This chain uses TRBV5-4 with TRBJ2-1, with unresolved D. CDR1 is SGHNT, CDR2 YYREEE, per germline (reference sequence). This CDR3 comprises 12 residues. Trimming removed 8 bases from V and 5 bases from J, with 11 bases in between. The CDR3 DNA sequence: TGTGCCAGTGGTGGTAGAAACAATGAGCAGTTCTTC. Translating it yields CASGGRNNEQFF.

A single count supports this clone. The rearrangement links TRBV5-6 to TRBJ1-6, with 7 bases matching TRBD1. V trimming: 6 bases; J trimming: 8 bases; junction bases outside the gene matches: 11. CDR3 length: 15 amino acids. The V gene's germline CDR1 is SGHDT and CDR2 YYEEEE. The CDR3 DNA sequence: TGTGCCAGCACCACAGGGGATTTGAGGGATTCACCCCTCCACTTT. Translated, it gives CASTTGDLRDSPLHF.

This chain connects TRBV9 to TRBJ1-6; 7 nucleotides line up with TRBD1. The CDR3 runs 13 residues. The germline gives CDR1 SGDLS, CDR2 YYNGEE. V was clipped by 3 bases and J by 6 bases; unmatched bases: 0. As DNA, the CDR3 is TGTGCCAGCAGCGACAGGGGTAATTCACCCCTCCACTTT. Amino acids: CASSDRGNSPLHF.

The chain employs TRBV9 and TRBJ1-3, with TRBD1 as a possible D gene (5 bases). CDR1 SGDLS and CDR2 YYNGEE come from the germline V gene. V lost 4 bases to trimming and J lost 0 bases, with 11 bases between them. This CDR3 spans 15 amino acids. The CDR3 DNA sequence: TGTGCCAGCAGCCTCTCAGGGCACTCTGGAAACACCATATATTTT. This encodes CASSLSGHSGNTIYF.

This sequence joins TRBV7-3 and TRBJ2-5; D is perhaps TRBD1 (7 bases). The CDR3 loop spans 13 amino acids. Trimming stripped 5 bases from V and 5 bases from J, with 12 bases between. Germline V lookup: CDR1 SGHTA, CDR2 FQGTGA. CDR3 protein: CASSGGGSETQYF. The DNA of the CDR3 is TGTGCCAGCAGCGGAGGGGGCAGCGAGACCCAGTACTTC.

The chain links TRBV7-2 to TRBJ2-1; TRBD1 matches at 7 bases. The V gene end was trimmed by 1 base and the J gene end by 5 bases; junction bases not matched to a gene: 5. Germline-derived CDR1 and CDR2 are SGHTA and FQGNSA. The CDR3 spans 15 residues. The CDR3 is CASSLVGQGDNEQFF. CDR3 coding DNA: TGTGCCAGCAGCTTAGTCGGTCAGGGGGACAATGAGCAGTTCTTC. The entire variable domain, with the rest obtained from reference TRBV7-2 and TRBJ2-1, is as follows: GAGVSQSPSNKVTEKGKDVELRCDPISGHTALYWYRQSLGQGLEFLIYFQGNSAPDKSGLPSDRFSAERTGGSVSTLTIQRTQQEDSAVYLCASSLVGQGDNEQFFGPGTRLTVL.

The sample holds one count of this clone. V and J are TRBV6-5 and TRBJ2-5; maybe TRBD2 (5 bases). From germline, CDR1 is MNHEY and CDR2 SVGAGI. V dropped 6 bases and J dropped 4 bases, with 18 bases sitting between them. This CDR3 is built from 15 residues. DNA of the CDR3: TGTGCCAGCAGCAACCCTAGAGGAGGTGGAGAGACCCAGTACTTC. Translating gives CASSNPRGGGETQYF.